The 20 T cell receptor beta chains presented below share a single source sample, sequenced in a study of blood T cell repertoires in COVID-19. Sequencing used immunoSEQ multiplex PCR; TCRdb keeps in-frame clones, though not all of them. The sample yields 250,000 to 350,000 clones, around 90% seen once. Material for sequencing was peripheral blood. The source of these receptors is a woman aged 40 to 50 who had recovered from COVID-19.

CDR3 region: CASSYSGNYNEQFF. The CDR3 region has the DNA TGTGCCAGTAGTTATTCGGGTAATTACAATGAGCAGTTCTTC. This chain connects TRBV19 to TRBJ2-1; D not certain. V shed 5 bases and J shed 4 bases, with 12 bases lying between them. The CDR3 consists of 14 residues. CDR1 and CDR2 from the germline V gene are LNHDA and SQIVND (reference sequence).

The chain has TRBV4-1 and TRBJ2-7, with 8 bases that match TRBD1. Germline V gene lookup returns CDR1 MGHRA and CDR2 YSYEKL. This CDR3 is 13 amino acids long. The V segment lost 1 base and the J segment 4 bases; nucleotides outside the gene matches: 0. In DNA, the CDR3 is TGCGCCAGCAGCCAAGGGACAGGGTACGAGCAGTACTTC. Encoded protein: CASSQGTGYEQYF.

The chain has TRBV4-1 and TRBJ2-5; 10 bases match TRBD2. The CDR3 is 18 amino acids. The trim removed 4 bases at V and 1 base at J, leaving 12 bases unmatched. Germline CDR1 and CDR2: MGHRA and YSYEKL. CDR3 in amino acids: CASSRRVSSGSSQETQYF. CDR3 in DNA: TGCGCCAGCAGCCGCCGAGTGTCTAGCGGGAGTTCCCAAGAGACCCAGTACTTC.

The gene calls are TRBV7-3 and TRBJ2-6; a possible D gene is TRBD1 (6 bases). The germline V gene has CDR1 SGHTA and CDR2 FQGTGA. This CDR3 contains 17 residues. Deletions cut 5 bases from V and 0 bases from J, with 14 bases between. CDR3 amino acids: CASSETGVGSGANVLTF. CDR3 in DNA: TGTGCCAGCAGCGAGACAGGTGTGGGCTCTGGGGCCAACGTCCTGACTTTC.

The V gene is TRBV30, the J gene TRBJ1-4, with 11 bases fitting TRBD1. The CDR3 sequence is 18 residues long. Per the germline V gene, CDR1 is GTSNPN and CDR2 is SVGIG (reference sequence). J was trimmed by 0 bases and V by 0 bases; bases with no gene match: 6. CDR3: CAWSVAGQGVTTNEKLFF. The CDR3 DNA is TGTGCCTGGAGTGTAGCGGGACAGGGGGTCACAACTAATGAAAAACTGTTTTTT. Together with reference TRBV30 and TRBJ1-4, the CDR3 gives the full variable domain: SQTIHQWPATLVQPVGSPLSLECTVEGTSNPNLYWYRQAAGRGLQLLFYSVGIGQISSEVPQNLSASRPQDRQFILSSKKLLLSDSGFYLCAWSVAGQGVTTNEKLFFGSGTQLSVL.

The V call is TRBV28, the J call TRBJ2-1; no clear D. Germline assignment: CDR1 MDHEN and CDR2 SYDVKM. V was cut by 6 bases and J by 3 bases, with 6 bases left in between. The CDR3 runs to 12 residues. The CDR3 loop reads CASSLNYNEQFF. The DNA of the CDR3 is TGTGCCAGCAGCCTAAACTACAATGAGCAGTTCTTC.

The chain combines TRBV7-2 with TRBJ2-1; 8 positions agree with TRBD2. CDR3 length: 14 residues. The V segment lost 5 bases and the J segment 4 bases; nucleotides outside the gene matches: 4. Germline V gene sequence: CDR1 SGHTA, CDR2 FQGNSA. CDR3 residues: CASSLTSGYNEQFF. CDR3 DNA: TGTGCCAGCAGCCTCACTAGCGGATACAATGAGCAGTTCTTC.

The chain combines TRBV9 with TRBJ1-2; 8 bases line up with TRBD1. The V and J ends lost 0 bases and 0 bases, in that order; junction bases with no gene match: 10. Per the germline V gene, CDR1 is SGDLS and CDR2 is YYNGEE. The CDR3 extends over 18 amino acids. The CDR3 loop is CASSVDPGQGSSNYGYTF. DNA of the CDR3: TGTGCCAGCAGCGTAGACCCTGGACAGGGATCGTCTAACTATGGCTACACCTTC.

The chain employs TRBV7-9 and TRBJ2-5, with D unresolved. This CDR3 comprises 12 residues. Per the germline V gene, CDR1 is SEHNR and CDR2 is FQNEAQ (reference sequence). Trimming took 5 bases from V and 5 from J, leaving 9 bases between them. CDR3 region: CASSQDSETQYF. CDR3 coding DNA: TGTGCCAGCAGCCAGGATTCCGAGACCCAGTACTTC. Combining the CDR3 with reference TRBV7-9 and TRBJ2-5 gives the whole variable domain DTGVSQNPRHKITKRGQNVTFRCDPISEHNRLYWYRQTLGQGPEFLTYFQNEAQLEKSRLLSDRFSAERPKGSFSTLEIQRTEQGDSAMYLCASSQDSETQYFGPGTRLLVL.

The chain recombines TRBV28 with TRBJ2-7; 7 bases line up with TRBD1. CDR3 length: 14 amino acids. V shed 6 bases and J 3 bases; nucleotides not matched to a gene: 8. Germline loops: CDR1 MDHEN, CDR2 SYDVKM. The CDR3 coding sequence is TGTGCCAGCAGCGGCACCGGGACAGACTACGAGCAGTACTTC. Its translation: CASSGTGTDYEQYF.

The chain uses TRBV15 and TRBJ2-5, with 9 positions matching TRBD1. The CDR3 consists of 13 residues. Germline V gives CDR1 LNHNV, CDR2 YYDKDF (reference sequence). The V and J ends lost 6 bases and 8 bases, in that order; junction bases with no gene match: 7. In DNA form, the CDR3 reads TGTGCCACCAGACAGGGGGCGCAAGGTACCCAGTACTTC. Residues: CATRQGAQGTQYF.

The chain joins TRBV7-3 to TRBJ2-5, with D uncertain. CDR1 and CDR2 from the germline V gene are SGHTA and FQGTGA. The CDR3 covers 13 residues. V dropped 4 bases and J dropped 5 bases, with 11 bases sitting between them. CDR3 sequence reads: CASSSTPSETQYF. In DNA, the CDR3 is TGTGCCAGCAGCTCGACTCCCTCTGAGACCCAGTACTTC.

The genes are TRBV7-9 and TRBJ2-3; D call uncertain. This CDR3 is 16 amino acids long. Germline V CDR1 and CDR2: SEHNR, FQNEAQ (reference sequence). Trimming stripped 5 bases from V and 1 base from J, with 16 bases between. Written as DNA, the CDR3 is TGTGCCAGCAGCGCACCTAGTTTCCCTTGCACAGATACGCAGTATTTT. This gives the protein CASSAPSFPCTDTQYF.

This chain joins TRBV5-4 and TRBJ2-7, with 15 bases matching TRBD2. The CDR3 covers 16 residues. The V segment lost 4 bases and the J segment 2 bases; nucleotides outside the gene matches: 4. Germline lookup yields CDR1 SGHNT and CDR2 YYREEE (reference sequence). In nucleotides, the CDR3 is TGTGCCAGCAGCAGGACTAGCGGGAGGGTACCCTACGAGCAGTACTTC. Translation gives CASSRTSGRVPYEQYF.

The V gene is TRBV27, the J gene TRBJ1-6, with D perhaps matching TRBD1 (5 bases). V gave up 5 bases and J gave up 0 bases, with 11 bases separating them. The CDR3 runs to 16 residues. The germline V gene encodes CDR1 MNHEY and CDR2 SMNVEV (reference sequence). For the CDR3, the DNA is TGTGCCAGCAGTCTTGGGGCGAGCTCCTATAATTCACCCCTCCACTTT. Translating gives CASSLGASSYNSPLHF.

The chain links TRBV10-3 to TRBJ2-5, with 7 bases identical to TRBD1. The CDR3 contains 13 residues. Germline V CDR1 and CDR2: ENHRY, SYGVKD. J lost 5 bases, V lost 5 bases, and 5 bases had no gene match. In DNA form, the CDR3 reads TGTGCCATCAGTTCTCAGGGGGTCGAGACCCAGTACTTC. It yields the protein CAISSQGVETQYF.

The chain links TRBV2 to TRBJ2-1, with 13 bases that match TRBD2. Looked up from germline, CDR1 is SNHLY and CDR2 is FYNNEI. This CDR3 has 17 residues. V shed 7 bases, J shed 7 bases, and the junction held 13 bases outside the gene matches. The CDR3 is CASIMGLAGWDGNEQFF. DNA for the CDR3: TGTGCCAGCATTATGGGACTAGCGGGATGGGATGGGAATGAGCAGTTCTTC. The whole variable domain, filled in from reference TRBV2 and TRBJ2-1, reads EPEVTQTPSHQVTQMGQEVILRCVPISNHLYFYWYRQILGQKVEFLVSFYNNEISEKSEIFDDQFSVERPDGSNFTLKIRSTKLEDSAMYFCASIMGLAGWDGNEQFFGPGTRLTVL.

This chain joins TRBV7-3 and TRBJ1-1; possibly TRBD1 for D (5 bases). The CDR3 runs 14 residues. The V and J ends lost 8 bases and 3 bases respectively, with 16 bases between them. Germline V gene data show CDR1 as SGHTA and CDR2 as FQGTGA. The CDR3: CASSLSGGDTEAFF. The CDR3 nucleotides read TGTGCCAGCTCCCTAAGCGGGGGTGACACTGAAGCTTTCTTT. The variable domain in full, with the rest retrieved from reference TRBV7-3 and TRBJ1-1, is GAGVSQTPSNKVTEKGKYVELRCDPISGHTALYWYRQSLGQGPEFLIYFQGTGAADDSGLPNDRFFAVRPEGSVSTLKIQRTERGDSAVYLCASSLSGGDTEAFFGQGTRLTVV.

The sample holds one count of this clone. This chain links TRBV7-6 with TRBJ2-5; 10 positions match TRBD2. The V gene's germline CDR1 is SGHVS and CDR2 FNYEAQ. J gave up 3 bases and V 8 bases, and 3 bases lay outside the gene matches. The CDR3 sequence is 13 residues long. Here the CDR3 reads CASASGREETQYF. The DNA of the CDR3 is TGTGCCAGCGCCAGCGGGAGGGAAGAGACCCAGTACTTC.

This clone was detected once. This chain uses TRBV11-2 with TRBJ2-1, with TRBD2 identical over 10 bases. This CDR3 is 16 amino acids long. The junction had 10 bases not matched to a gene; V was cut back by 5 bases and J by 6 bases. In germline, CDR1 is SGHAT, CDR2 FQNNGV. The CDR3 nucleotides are TGTGCCAGCAGCCCGGGGGGACTAGCGATTGGCAATGAGCAGTTCTTC. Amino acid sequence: CASSPGGLAIGNEQFF.